Listed below are T cell receptor beta chains from one sample, sequenced in a study of blood T cell repertoires in COVID-19. Repertoires were generated with immunoSEQ multiplex PCR, while TCRdb's copy carries only in-frame clones and drops some. The sample carries roughly 76,000 clones, around 86% recorded once. The sequenced sample was peripheral blood. The origin of the receptors is a woman aged 18-29 years with acute or convalescent COVID-19. Both conserved end residues are part of each CDR3. A D gene is named only where the DNA matches it firmly. Part of the rows lack a size; the others show once, few, many or a class for expanded clones.

V gene,clone size,D gene,J gene,CDR3 DNA,CDR3 protein
TRBV5-6,-,-,TRBJ2-7,TGTGCCAGCAGCTCGCAGGGGCACGAGCAGTACTTC,CASSSQGHEQYF
TRBV5-1,-,TRBD2,TRBJ2-1,TGCGCCAGCAGCTTGTCTCCAGCGGGAGTTGACCATGAGCAGTTCTTC,CASSLSPAGVDHEQFF
TRBV4-2,-,TRBD1,TRBJ1-3,TGTGCCAGCAGCCAAGATCGAGGACAGGCAAGCTCTGGAAACACCATATATTTT,CASSQDRGQASSGNTIYF
TRBV27,-,TRBD1,TRBJ1-2,TGTGCCAGCAGTCCGACCCGACGGGACAGACTCTATGGCTACACCTTC,CASSPTRRDRLYGYTF
TRBV15,-,-,TRBJ1-5,TGTGCCACCAGTGTTCCGGGGAATCAGCCCCAGCATTTT,CATSVPGNQPQHF
TRBV11-2,-,TRBD2,TRBJ2-1,TGTGCCAGCAGCCCCCCGGGACTAGCCAACAATGAGCAGTTCTTC,CASSPPGLANNEQFF
TRBV24-1,-,-,TRBJ2-3,TGTGCCACCAGCATACAATCCACAGATACGCAGTATTTT,CATSIQSTDTQYF
TRBV2,-,-,TRBJ1-6,TGTGCCAGCAGTGAGCCCTTACTTAATTCACCCCTCCACTTT,CASSEPLLNSPLHF
TRBV28,-,-,TRBJ2-7,TGTGCCAGCAGTTTAGTTAGAGGGTACGAGCAGTACTTC,CASSLVRGYEQYF
TRBV3-1/TRBV3-2,-,-,TRBJ2-7,TGTGCCAGCAGCCAAGAGGTGGTGGCGACGCGGGAGCAGTACTTC,CASSQEVVATREQYF
TRBV10-3,once,-,TRBJ1-3,TGTGCCATCAGTGAGTCGTCGGCTAACAGATTCTCTGGAAACACCATATATTTT,CAISESSANRFSGNTIYF
TRBV3-1/TRBV3-2,-,-,TRBJ2-3,TGTGCCAGCAGCCAAAACGTTCAGGCCACAGATACGCAGTATTTT,CASSQNVQATDTQYF
TRBV28,-,TRBD1,TRBJ1-1,TGTGCCAGCAGCACCCGACAGGGGTACACTGAAGCTTTCTTT,CASSTRQGYTEAFF
TRBV27,few,-,TRBJ1-1,TGTGCCAGCAGTACCCAGACAGGACACACTGAAGCTTTCTTT,CASSTQTGHTEAFF
TRBV7-9,-,TRBD1,TRBJ1-3,TGTGCCAGCAGCTCCCCGGACAGGGGAATTGGAAACACCATATATTTT,CASSSPDRGIGNTIYF
TRBV2,-,TRBD1,TRBJ1-2,TGTGCCAGCAGCAAAACAGGGGTAGATGGCTACACCTTC,CASSKTGVDGYTF
TRBV7-2,-,-,TRBJ1-3,TGTGCCAGCAGCTTAGTTGAGTTGGGGGCGGTTGGAAACACCATATATTTT,CASSLVELGAVGNTIYF
TRBV28,-,TRBD1,TRBJ2-7,TGTGCCAGCAGCGGACAGGGGGCTTACGAGCAGTACTTC,CASSGQGAYEQYF
TRBV6-5,-,-,TRBJ2-1,TGTGCCAGCAGTAACCCGGGAACTGAGCAGTTCTTC,CASSNPGTEQFF
TRBV21-1,few,-,TRBJ1-1,TGTGCCAGCAGCTATCGCGGCTTTTCTGAAGCTTTCTTT,CASSYRGFSEAFF
TRBV28,-,TRBD1,TRBJ1-6,TGTGCCAGCAGTTTATGGGGACAGGGGATGGTAGGTTCACCCCTCCACTTT,CASSLWGQGMVGSPLHF
TRBV29-1,-,-,TRBJ2-2,TGCAGCGTTGTAGACCCAAGCATGAACACCGGGGAGCTGTTTTTT,CSVVDPSMNTGELFF
TRBV5-1,-,TRBD1,TRBJ1-1,TGCGCCAGCAGCATTCGTCAGGGGGCGTCAAACACTGAAGCTTTCTTT,CASSIRQGASNTEAFF
TRBV30,-,-,TRBJ1-3,TGTGCCTGGAGTGCCGCTGGAAACACCATATATTTT,CAWSAAGNTIYF
TRBV6-5,-,TRBD1,TRBJ2-7,TGTGCCAGTCAGACAGGGGAGAGTCACGAGCAGTACTTC,CASQTGESHEQYF
TRBV18,-,TRBD2,TRBJ2-1,TGTGCCAGCTCCGCCCTACACGGGACTAGCGGTTACAATGAGCAGTTCTTC,CASSALHGTSGYNEQFF
TRBV7-9,-,-,TRBJ2-2,TGTGCCAGCAGCTTAGGGACTAGGGGGACCGGGGAGCTGTTTTTT,CASSLGTRGTGELFF
TRBV28,once,TRBD1,TRBJ2-7,TGTGCCAGCAGTAGACAGGGCGCAGGGTCCGAGCAGTACTTC,CASSRQGAGSEQYF
TRBV28,-,TRBD1,TRBJ1-6,TGTGCCAGCAGTTTCTCAGGGGGCGCGGGTTCACCCCTCCACTTT,CASSFSGGAGSPLHF
TRBV6-2/TRBV6-3,-,-,TRBJ2-7,TGTGCCAGCAGTTACTTCCCCCAGAGGAGCGCCGAGCAGTACTTC,CASSYFPQRSAEQYF
TRBV7-2,-,TRBD1,TRBJ1-1,TGTGCCAGCAGCCGTCCCGGGACAGGATCGAACACTGAAGCTTTCTTT,CASSRPGTGSNTEAFF
TRBV30,-,-,TRBJ1-3,TGTGCCTGGAGAGCGAATGTGCGTGGAAACACCATATATTTT,CAWRANVRGNTIYF
TRBV6-5,-,-,TRBJ1-4,TGTGCCAGCAGTTCCGACAGGAGACAAAATGAAAAACTGTTTTTT,CASSSDRRQNEKLFF
TRBV7-8,-,-,TRBJ2-1,TGTGCCAGCAGCTTAGGTTCCGCGAGCTCCTACAATGAGCAGTTCTTC,CASSLGSASSYNEQFF
TRBV7-9,-,-,TRBJ1-2,TGTGCCAGCAGCTTAGCGGGGACATGGGGTGGCTACACCTTC,CASSLAGTWGGYTF